Below, 27 T cell receptor beta chains from the same sample are listed, as sequenced in a study of blood T cells in healthy people across ages (dated by TCRdb to between 2014 and 2016). Library preparation was by 5' RACE. Instrument on record: Illumina HiSeq 2500. The second PCR ran for about 6 to 12 cycles and used a J-beta primer mix along with a sample-barcoded 5' primer. The public reads were reprocessed in TCRdb via fastp at Q25 and MiXCR, keeping in-frame beta chains. One record per CDR3 amino acid sequence lists the most common genes and DNA. This sample gives approximately 800,000 distinct CDR3 sequences in total; about 48% of them show up just once. The leading ten clones occupy 40% to 50% of the sample. Source material: blood. Receptors originate from an elderly man in good health.

The chain employs TRBV29-1 and TRBJ2-1, with unresolved D. From germline, CDR1 is SQVTM and CDR2 ANQGSEA. V lost 6 bases to trimming and J lost 7 bases, with 16 bases between them. The CDR3 contains 13 residues. The CDR3 DNA reads as TGCAGCGTCCTGGCCCCGGATTGGAATGAGCAGTTCTTC. Translation gives CSVLAPDWNEQFF.

The CDR3 coding sequence is TGCAGCGTCGGTACCAGACTAGCGGTTAAAGAGACCCAGTACTTC. Amino acid sequence: CSVGTRLAVKETQYF. The gene calls are TRBV29-1 and TRBJ2-4; 9 positions match TRBD2. The DNA matches TRBJ2-5 better at its end, which makes the J call doubtful. The CDR3 totals 15 residues. The V gene's germline CDR1 is SQVTM and CDR2 ANQGSEA.

This clonotype was seen just once. V gene TRBV2 combines with J gene TRBJ2-4; maybe TRBD2 (6 bases). Germline CDR1 SNHLY, CDR2 FYNNEI. This CDR3 has 13 amino acids. The V end lost 7 bases, the J end lost 8 bases, and 15 bases lay between the germline ends. CDR3 sequence reads: CASNRDWGDIQYF. CDR3 DNA: TGTGCCAGCAACCGGGACTGGGGGGACATTCAGTACTTC.

The table lists this clonotype with a few counts. The chain is built from TRBV20-1 and TRBJ2-1; 11 nucleotides line up with TRBD1. Germline trimming cut 4 bases from V and 9 bases from J; bases unmatched to any gene: 11. Germline V gene lookup returns CDR1 DFQATT and CDR2 SNEGSKA (reference sequence). The CDR3 length is 15 residues. CDR3 sequence: CSAKGPGQGGGEQFF. CDR3 nucleotides: TGCAGTGCTAAGGGACCGGGACAGGGGGGAGGTGAGCAGTTCTTC.

CDR3 nucleotides: TGCAGCGTTGAAGTCCGCACAGGGAACTACGAGCAGTACTTC. It codes for CSVEVRTGNYEQYF. The chain joins TRBV29-1 to TRBJ2-7, with D maybe TRBD1 (6 bases). Germline CDR1 is SQVTM and CDR2 is ANQGSEA. V lost 1 base and J 3 bases, leaving 13 bases between the germline ends. The CDR3 contains 14 residues.

The chain combines TRBV5-1 with TRBJ2-1; the match to TRBD2 covers 10 bases. The CDR3 is 16 residues long. Germline V gives CDR1 SGHRS, CDR2 YFSETQ. The V segment lost 4 bases and the J segment 0 bases; nucleotides outside the gene matches: 4. CDR3 coding DNA: TGCGCCAGCAGCCCCTGGACTAGCGGCTCCTACAATGAGCAGTTCTTC. This sequence encodes CASSPWTSGSYNEQFF. Full variable domain (remainder filled in from reference TRBV5-1 and TRBJ2-1): KAGVTQTPRYLIKTRGQQVTLSCSPISGHRSVSWYQQTPGQGLQFLFEYFSETQRNKGNFPGRFSGRQFSNSRSEMNVSTLELGDSALYLCASSPWTSGSYNEQFFGPGTRLTVL.

V is TRBV5-6 and J is TRBJ1-1; D remains unclear. The CDR3 is made up of 14 amino acids. V lost 1 base and J lost 1, with 8 bases in between. The germline CDR1 and CDR2 sequences are SGHDT and YYEEEE. Written as DNA, the CDR3 is TGTGCCAGCAGCTTGTGGGCAGAGAACACTGAAGCTTTCTTT. It is translated as CASSLWAENTEAFF.

The table lists this clonotype with a few counts. V and J are TRBV7-2 and TRBJ2-1; 10 bases match TRBD2. In germline, CDR1 is SGHTA, CDR2 FQGNSA. Trimming cost V 4 bases and J 6 bases; bases outside gene matches: 6. The CDR3 runs to 15 residues. CDR3 residues: CASSSLAGGTNEQFF. CDR3 DNA sequence: TGTGCCAGCAGCTCATTAGCGGGAGGAACCAATGAGCAGTTCTTC.

V gene TRBV29-1 combines with J gene TRBJ2-5; 7 positions agree with TRBD2. J was trimmed by 11 bases and V by 6 bases; bases with no gene match: 12. Germline-derived CDR1 and CDR2 are SQVTM and ANQGSEA. This CDR3 has 12 residues. The CDR3 sequence is CSVVAEGREQYF. The CDR3 DNA follows: TGCAGCGTAGTAGCGGAAGGGCGGGAGCAGTACTTC.

V gene TRBV6-2 or TRBV6-3 combines with J gene TRBJ2-7; D perhaps matches TRBD2 (6 bases). The V gene's germline CDR1 is MNHEY and CDR2 SVGEGT. V dropped 2 bases and J dropped 0 bases, with 17 bases sitting between them. The CDR3 loop spans 17 amino acids. In nucleotides, the CDR3 is TGTGCCAGCAGTTACCCCGGGGGAAGGGCAAACTCCTACGAGCAGTACTTC. It yields the protein CASSYPGGRANSYEQYF.

The V call is TRBV10-3, the J call TRBJ2-1; D uncertain. The CDR3 consists of 14 residues. Germline loops: CDR1 ENHRY, CDR2 SYGVKD. V was trimmed by 0 bases and J by 9 bases, leaving 12 bases between them. CDR3 loop: CAISESSDSGEQFF. CDR3 nucleotide sequence: TGTGCCATCAGTGAGTCGAGTGACTCCGGTGAGCAGTTCTTC.

Here the CDR3 DNA reads TGTGCCAGCAGCTTAAAAGGAGGACAGCCTTACAATGAGCAGTTCTTC. Residues: CASSLKGGQPYNEQFF. This chain uses TRBV7-9 with TRBJ2-1; a weak D match, TRBD1 (6 bases). Trimming left V 2 bases short and J 4 bases short, with 15 bases between. The CDR3 contains 16 residues. Germline-derived CDR1 and CDR2 are SEHNR and FQNEAQ (reference sequence).

This clonotype was detected only a few times. J is TRBJ2-3 and V is TRBV7-2; D gene ambiguous. Per germline, CDR1 SGHTA and CDR2 FQGNSA. The V and J ends lost 5 bases and 6 bases respectively, with 12 bases between them. There are 13 residues in the CDR3. The CDR3 DNA follows: TGTGCCAGCAGCCCTCAGTATGGCGATACGCAGTATTTT. It codes for CASSPQYGDTQYF.

This clonotype turned up a few times. The chain recombines TRBV20-1 with TRBJ2-1; tentatively, D is TRBD2 (6 bases). The CDR3 loop spans 16 amino acids. The germline V gene has CDR1 DFQATT and CDR2 SNEGSKA (reference sequence). The V gene lost 3 bases and the J gene lost 5 bases, with 20 bases spanning the gap. Here the CDR3 reads CSASGHRGGTDNEQFF. The CDR3, as DNA: TGCAGTGCTAGCGGGCATAGGGGCGGGACCGACAATGAGCAGTTCTTC.

The chain combines TRBV12-3 or TRBV12-4 with TRBJ2-1; TRBD2 matches 13 bases. Unmatched junction bases numbered 9, after V lost 6 bases and J lost 1 base. The CDR3 loop spans 18 amino acids. Here the CDR3 reads CASSPGTSGTLSYNEQFF. The CDR3 region has the DNA TGTGCCAGCAGCCCCGGGACTAGCGGGACCCTTTCCTACAATGAGCAGTTCTTC.

The chain links TRBV20-1 to TRBJ2-4, with 9 positions matching TRBD1. Trimming took 4 bases from V and 13 from J; bases not matched to a gene: 17. The length of the CDR3 is 15 residues. Per the germline V gene, CDR1 is DFQATT and CDR2 is SNEGSKA (reference sequence). Here the CDR3 reads CSATQPGTGSGEQYF. For the CDR3, the DNA is TGCAGTGCTACCCAGCCCGGGACAGGGAGTGGAGAGCAGTACTTC.

The rearrangement uses TRBV3-1 and TRBJ1-2, with 9 bases identical to TRBD1. Germline assignment: CDR1 LGHDT and CDR2 YNNKEL (reference sequence). The CDR3 has 14 residues. V lost 5 bases, J lost 7 bases, and 8 bases stayed unmatched. CDR3 DNA: TGTGCCAGCAGCTTCCAAACAGGGGGCCGTGGCTACACCTTC. Residues: CASSFQTGGRGYTF.

This clonotype came up once. The V call is TRBV5-4, the J call TRBJ2-1; 7 bases fit TRBD2. This CDR3 contains 17 residues. The germline CDR1 and CDR2 sequences are SGHNT and YYREEE (reference sequence). J was trimmed by 0 bases and V by 6 bases; bases with no gene match: 12. This chain's CDR3 is CASTPGGRGSSYNEQFF. The CDR3 coding sequence is TGTGCCAGCACCCCAGGCGGGAGAGGAAGCTCCTACAATGAGCAGTTCTTC. The whole variable domain, remainder taken from reference TRBV5-4 and TRBJ2-1, is ETGVTQSPTHLIKTRGQQVTLRCSSQSGHNTVSWYQQALGQGPQFIFQYYREEENGRGNFPPRFSGLQFPNYSSELNVNALELDDSALYLCASTPGGRGSSYNEQFFGPGTRLTVL.

The CDR3 reads CATSDVAGGWTSEGTDTQYF. Here the CDR3 DNA reads TGTGCCACCAGTGATGTGGCCGGCGGCTGGACTAGTGAAGGCACAGATACGCAGTATTTT. The V gene is TRBV24-1, the J gene TRBJ2-3; 7 nucleotides match TRBD2. The CDR3 contains 20 residues. Germline loops: CDR1 KGHDR, CDR2 SFDVKD. V trimming: 3 bases; J trimming: 1 base; junction bases outside the gene matches: 18.

This chain links TRBV20-1 with TRBJ1-2, with 9 bases identical to TRBD1. The CDR3 consists of 14 residues. Germline V gene sequence: CDR1 DFQATT, CDR2 SNEGSKA (reference sequence). Germline trimming cut 5 bases from V and 4 bases from J; bases unmatched to any gene: 8. The CDR3 nucleotides are TGCAGTGCTCCACCGGGACAGGGTTTCTATGGCTACACCTTC. This codes for CSAPPGQGFYGYTF.

This clonotype was seen a few times. The chain joins TRBV29-1 to TRBJ2-5; D is unclear. The CDR3 totals 12 residues. The germline CDR1 and CDR2 sequences are SQVTM and ANQGSEA. Trimming removed 8 bases from V and 5 bases from J, with 15 bases in between. CDR3 sequence: CSPSGVGETQYF. The CDR3 bases are TGCAGCCCCTCAGGCGTGGGGGAGACCCAGTACTTC.

Only a few counts were recorded for this clonotype. The rearrangement uses TRBV29-1 and TRBJ2-7, with 11 bases identical to TRBD1. CDR1 is SQVTM and CDR2 is ANQGSEA in the germline V gene. The V gene end was trimmed by 5 bases and the J gene end by 3 bases; junction bases not matched to a gene: 6. The CDR3 is 14 residues long. CDR3 sequence (DNA): TGCAGCGTTACCCGGGACAGGGGGAACTACGAGCAGTACTTC. Amino acid sequence: CSVTRDRGNYEQYF.

This clonotype appeared a few times. DNA for the CDR3: TGCAGCGTTGCCCAGGGAGACTATGGCTACACCTTC. This gives the protein CSVAQGDYGYTF. The chain combines TRBV29-1 with TRBJ1-2; D is possibly TRBD1 (5 bases). V was cut by 4 bases and J by 3 bases, with 9 bases left in between. This CDR3 spans 12 amino acids. The germline gives CDR1 SQVTM, CDR2 ANQGSEA.

The chain employs TRBV15 and TRBJ1-2; possibly TRBD1 for D (5 bases). V was pared by 0 bases and J by 2 bases, with 10 bases between. Germline V CDR1 and CDR2: LNHNV, YYDKDF (reference sequence). The CDR3 has 15 residues. The CDR3 here is CATSRDSRQNYGYTF. CDR3 DNA sequence: TGTGCCACCAGCAGAGACAGTAGACAGAACTATGGCTACACCTTC.

The rearrangement joins TRBV10-3 to TRBJ1-2; the match to TRBD1 covers 9 bases. The CDR3 has 15 amino acids. The ends lost 10 bases at V and 3 bases at J; junction bases unmatched: 12. CDR1 is ENHRY and CDR2 is SYGVKD in the germline V gene. CDR3 nucleotides: TGTGCCACCAAACAGGGGGCGGAAAACTACTATGGCTACACCTTC. This translates into CATKQGAENYYGYTF.

This chain connects TRBV12-5 to TRBJ2-5, with unresolved D. V was clipped by 4 bases and J by 1 base, with 1 base between them. Germline CDR1 is LGHNT and CDR2 is FRNRAP. There are 11 residues in the CDR3. The DNA for the CDR3 is TGTGCTAGTGGTTCCCAAGAGACCCAGTACTTC. Encoded protein: CASGSQETQYF.

This chain links TRBV7-2 with TRBJ2-1, with 7 bases matching TRBD1. Per the germline V gene, CDR1 is SGHTA and CDR2 is FQGNSA. V was pared by 2 bases and J by 5 bases, with 3 bases of the junction left unmatched. The CDR3 totals 14 residues. The CDR3 is CASSLRGQNNEQFF. The CDR3 nucleotides read TGTGCCAGCAGCTTAAGGGGGCAGAACAATGAGCAGTTCTTC. Full variable domain (rest looked up from reference TRBV7-2 and TRBJ2-1): GAGVSQSPSNKVTEKGKDVELRCDPISGHTALYWYRQSLGQGLEFLIYFQGNSAPDKSGLPSDRFSAERTGGSVSTLTIQRTQQEDSAVYLCASSLRGQNNEQFFGPGTRLTVL.